Following are 30 T cell receptor beta chains from one sample sequenced in a study of low-dose radiotherapy and immunotherapy resistance in tumors. Both TCRalpha and TCRbeta chains were reverse transcribed with V-gene-specific primers. The authors ran 15 to 20 PCR cycles to amplify TCRs with a constant-region primer and V-primer adapter. MiXCR, applied by TCRdb to the reads, yields one record per CDR3 protein. The table has some 71,000 distinct CDR3 sequences, around 30% seen once. Time point of the sample: before trial treatment. The input for sequencing was PBMCs, taken before treatment. The receptor set was obtained from a female donor with ovarian cancer.

Comments on this clonotype: This likely stems from a read error, as it lies one base from a far larger clone. DNA for the CDR3: TGCAGTGCCCCGACCGGGCAAGGGTACAATGAGCAGTACTTC. It is translated as CSAPTGQGYNEQYF. The genes are TRBV20-1 and TRBJ2-5; D call uncertain. This CDR3 comprises 14 residues. The V and J ends lost 6 bases and 11 bases respectively, with 25 bases between them. Germline CDR1 is DFQATT and CDR2 is SNEGSKA (reference sequence).

This clonotype was detected ten times or more. CDR3 region: CASSLLTGLPMAGELFF. The CDR3 DNA sequence: TGTGCCAGCAGTCTTTTAACAGGGCTTCCGATGGCCGGGGAGCTGTTTTTT. The genes are TRBV2 and TRBJ2-2; TRBD1 is a possible D gene (6 bases). The CDR3 contains 17 residues. Germline CDR1 reads SNHLY; CDR2 reads FYNNEI. V was clipped by 5 bases and J by 6 bases, with 22 bases between them.

There are many counts of this clonotype. The V and J genes are TRBV2 and TRBJ2-2, with D uncertain. The CDR3 sequence is 13 residues long. Germline V lookup: CDR1 SNHLY, CDR2 FYNNEI. Trimming stripped 5 bases from V and 2 bases from J, with 6 bases between. Here the CDR3 reads CASSFTNTGELFF. The CDR3 DNA follows: TGTGCCAGCAGTTTTACCAACACCGGGGAGCTGTTTTTT. Complete variable domain (other parts from reference TRBV2 and TRBJ2-2): EPEVTQTPSHQVTQMGQEVILRCVPISNHLYFYWYRQILGQKVEFLVSFYNNEISEKSEIFDDQFSVERPDGSNFTLKIRSTKLEDSAMYFCASSFTNTGELFFGEGSRLTVL.

The sample holds one count of this clonotype. The chain links TRBV7-3 to TRBJ2-6, with 13 bases matching TRBD2. This CDR3 has 19 amino acids. V shed 4 bases and J 2 bases; nucleotides not matched to a gene: 8. Looked up from germline, CDR1 is SGHTA and CDR2 is FQGTGA. The CDR3 here is CASSSRTSGGAAGANVLTF. For the CDR3, the DNA is TGTGCCAGCAGCTCCCGGACTAGCGGGGGAGCGGCTGGGGCCAACGTCCTGACTTTC. The full variable domain, rest sourced from reference TRBV7-3 and TRBJ2-6, is GAGVSQTPSNKVTEKGKYVELRCDPISGHTALYWYRQSLGQGPEFLIYFQGTGAADDSGLPNDRFFAVRPEGSVSTLKIQRTERGDSAVYLCASSSRTSGGAAGANVLTFGAGSRLTVL.

This clonotype was observed many times. This rearrangement joins TRBV4-3 to TRBJ2-3; 8 nucleotides agree with TRBD2. The V gene's germline CDR1 is LGHNA and CDR2 YSLEER. The CDR3 is 17 residues long. J was trimmed by 3 bases and V by 1 base; bases with no gene match: 9. CDR3 loop: CASSQGFRAGATDTQYF. The CDR3 DNA sequence: TGCGCCAGCAGCCAAGGTTTTAGAGCGGGAGCTACAGATACGCAGTATTTT.

This chain uses TRBV10-3 with TRBJ1-2; tentative D call: TRBD1 (6 bases). Trimming pared 4 bases from V and 8 bases from J, leaving 11 bases between. Germline V CDR1 and CDR2: ENHRY, SYGVKD. The CDR3 spans 12 residues. The CDR3: CAISGDRRGYTF. The CDR3 DNA reads as TGTGCCATCAGTGGAGACAGGCGAGGCTACACCTTC.

The V gene is TRBV27, the J gene TRBJ2-1, with TRBD2 identical over 12 bases. J gave up 6 bases and V 4 bases, and 7 bases lay outside the gene matches. CDR1 MNHEY and CDR2 SMNVEV come from the germline V gene (reference sequence). This CDR3 has 16 amino acids. CDR3 sequence reads: CASSSPRLAGANEQFF. The CDR3, as DNA: TGTGCCAGCAGTTCCCCGAGACTAGCGGGAGCCAATGAGCAGTTCTTC.

This clonotype was recorded a few times. The CDR3 region is CASRELGIEQFF. The CDR3 DNA follows: TGTGCCAGCAGGGAACTAGGAATAGAGCAGTTCTTC. The genes are TRBV6-2 or TRBV6-3 and TRBJ2-1; D perhaps matches TRBD2 (5 bases). The V and J ends lost 6 bases and 10 bases respectively, with 13 bases between them. The length of the CDR3 is 12 residues. Per the germline V gene, CDR1 is MNHEY and CDR2 is SVGEGT.

This rearrangement joins TRBV20-1 to TRBJ2-5; a possible D gene is TRBD1 (6 bases). The germline CDR1 and CDR2 sequences are DFQATT and SNEGSKA (reference sequence). V lost 6 bases and J lost 5, with 16 bases in between. This CDR3 has 13 residues. The CDR3 nucleotides are TGCAGTGCAAGACAGGCCCCGGGGGAGACCCAGTACTTC. Protein product: CSARQAPGETQYF.

The count of this clonotype is one. The CDR3 loop is CSVTSGRGGDEQFF. The CDR3 DNA reads as TGCAGCGTAACTAGCGGGAGGGGGGGGGATGAGCAGTTCTTC. The genes are TRBV29-1 and TRBJ2-1, with 13 nucleotides matching TRBD2. The CDR3 loop spans 14 amino acids. From germline, CDR1 is SQVTM and CDR2 ANQGSEA. The J segment lost 8 bases and the V segment lost 6 bases, leaving 7 bases of the junction unmatched.

Points on this clonotype: Since a far larger clone is one base different, this is likely a read error. The chain carries TRBV20-1 and TRBJ2-5; the D is unclear. The J call could be wrong; TRBJ2-7 is a better fit for the DNA end. CDR1 DFQATT and CDR2 SNEGSKA come from the germline V gene (reference sequence). This CDR3 is 13 amino acids long. CDR3 in amino acids: CSARDELQLEQYF. CDR3 nucleotide sequence: TGCAGTGCTAGAGATGAGTTACAGCTCGAGCAGTACTTC.

This clonotype was recorded at least ten times. CDR3 protein: CATSDRTGKSNQPQHF. The CDR3 coding sequence is TGTGCCACCAGCGACCGGACAGGGAAAAGCAATCAGCCCCAGCATTTT. V and J are TRBV15 and TRBJ1-5; 8 nucleotides line up with TRBD1. V shed 5 bases and J 1 base; nucleotides not matched to a gene: 7. This CDR3 region has 16 residues. Germline CDR1 reads LNHNV; CDR2 reads YYDKDF (reference sequence).

This clonotype was counted ten times or more. The gene calls are TRBV5-1 and TRBJ2-2; possibly TRBD1 for D (5 bases). The CDR3 runs to 15 residues. Trimming took 0 bases from V and 1 from J, leaving 7 bases between them. Germline CDR1 reads SGHRS; CDR2 reads YFSETQ. The CDR3 DNA reads as TGCGCCAGCAGCTTGGGACAGTTGAACACCGGGGAGCTGTTTTTT. Translated: CASSLGQLNTGELFF.

The rearrangement uses TRBV12-5 and TRBJ2-7, with TRBD2 matching over 11 bases. Germline loops: CDR1 LGHNT, CDR2 FRNRAP. V lost 11 bases to trimming and J lost 4 bases; unmatched junction nucleotides: 25. This CDR3 has 19 residues. As DNA, the CDR3 is TGTGCTTGCCGGCCCTCCGAACTAGCGGGAGCCCCAACTCATTACGAGCAGTACTTC. It translates to CACRPSELAGAPTHYEQYF.

In regard to this clonotype: A far larger clone is off by one base, so a read error is likely. The chain carries TRBV6-2 or TRBV6-3 and TRBJ2-1; TRBD2 might be the D (6 bases). The length of the CDR3 is 13 residues. Germline V gene data show CDR1 as MNHEY and CDR2 as SVGEGT. V lost 7 bases and J 5 bases, leaving 12 bases between the germline ends. CDR3 sequence: CASMGGENNEQFF. The CDR3 DNA follows: TGTGCCAGCATGGGCGGGGAGAACAATGAGCAGTTCTTC.

CDR3 in amino acids: CASNIHGSFNTEQYF. The CDR3 DNA follows: TGTGCCAGCAACATCCACGGGTCGTTCAACACCGAGCAGTACTTC. The chain joins TRBV28 to TRBJ2-7; D uncertain. There are 15 residues in the CDR3. V was cut by 7 bases and J by 6 bases, with 22 bases left in between. Germline V gene lookup returns CDR1 MDHEN and CDR2 SYDVKM.

This clonotype was picked up many times. J is TRBJ2-1 and V is TRBV6-2 or TRBV6-3; 7 nucleotides line up with TRBD2. The length of the CDR3 is 16 residues. The junction had 9 bases not matched to a gene; V was cut back by 0 bases and J by 7 bases. The V gene's germline CDR1 is MNHEY and CDR2 SVGEGT. CDR3 bases: TGTGCCAGCAGTTACTCCGGGGCGGGAGCTGGTAATGAGCAGTTCTTC. It specifies CASSYSGAGAGNEQFF.

About this clonotype: This likely came from a read error, as a far larger clone is one base away. J is TRBJ1-1 and V is TRBV28, with a weak D call TRBD1 (6 bases). CDR1 and CDR2 (germline): MDHEN, SYDVKM. The length of the CDR3 is 15 residues. Trimming removed 11 bases at V and 7 bases at J, with 26 bases between. CDR3 in DNA: TGTGCCCCCAGTGATCGTAAGACAGGCCGCTTTGAAGCTTTCTTT. Amino acid sequence: CAPSDRKTGRFEAFF.

This chain uses TRBV5-1 with TRBJ1-2; D is possibly TRBD1 (6 bases). Trimming removed 0 bases at V and 8 bases at J, with 14 bases between. The CDR3 consists of 14 residues. Germline V gene data show CDR1 as SGHRS and CDR2 as YFSETQ. This CDR3 is CASSLAGQGNGYTF. In nucleotides, the CDR3 is TGCGCCAGCAGCTTGGCCGGTCAGGGGAACGGCTACACCTTC.

This clonotype was seen many times. The rearrangement joins TRBV25-1 to TRBJ1-6; D is perhaps TRBD1 (6 bases). Germline V gene data show CDR1 as MGHDK and CDR2 as SYGVNS. The CDR3 has 13 residues. Deletions cut 7 bases from V and 7 bases from J, with 11 bases between. This CDR3 is CASKGQGNSPLHF. The CDR3 DNA sequence: TGTGCCAGCAAAGGCCAGGGGAATTCACCCCTCCACTTT.

This clonotype was recorded at least ten times. The chain employs TRBV7-2 and TRBJ2-7; a possible D gene is TRBD2 (6 bases). V lost 4 bases and J lost 9, with 16 bases in between. This CDR3 is 13 amino acids long. Germline values: CDR1 SGHTA, CDR2 FQGNSA. The CDR3, as DNA: TGTGCCAGCAGCTCCCGTGGACTACCGTGGCAGTACTTC. It translates to CASSSRGLPWQYF.

At least ten counts were recorded for this clonotype. The gene calls are TRBV7-3 and TRBJ2-1, with D possibly being TRBD1 (6 bases). CDR1 SGHTA and CDR2 FQGTGA come from the germline V gene. The CDR3 loop spans 14 amino acids. V lost 3 bases to trimming and J lost 8 bases, with 14 bases between them. CDR3 sequence (DNA): TGTGCCAGCAGCTTGGTGGGCAGGGGCGATGAGCAGTTCTTC. Amino acids: CASSLVGRGDEQFF.

This clonotype was seen repeatedly, ten times or more. This chain joins TRBV14 and TRBJ1-5; D remains unclear. CDR3 length: 13 residues. Per the germline V gene, CDR1 is SGHDN and CDR2 is FVKESK. V dropped 2 bases and J dropped 9 bases, with 11 bases sitting between them. CDR3 bases: TGTGCCAGCAGCCAAAGTTCCTGGATGCCCCAGCATTTT. It codes for CASSQSSWMPQHF.

This clonotype showed up many times. CDR3 region: CASSRSGTLTDTQYF. In DNA, the CDR3 is TGTGCCAGCAGTCGAAGCGGGACCCTCACAGATACGCAGTATTTT. The chain has TRBV7-2 and TRBJ2-3; 7 positions match TRBD2. This CDR3 is 15 amino acids long. Germline assignment: CDR1 SGHTA and CDR2 FQGNSA. V gave up 6 bases and J gave up 2 bases; unmatched junction bases: 8.

This clonotype came up many times. The chain joins TRBV20-1 to TRBJ2-5, with 7 positions matching TRBD2. The CDR3 extends over 15 amino acids. The V segment lost 0 bases and the J segment 1 base; nucleotides outside the gene matches: 5. Germline V lookup: CDR1 DFQATT, CDR2 SNEGSKA (reference sequence). The CDR3 region has the DNA TGCAGTGCTAGAGATGCGGGAGCCCCCCAAGAGACCCAGTACTTC. It specifies CSARDAGAPQETQYF.

The gene calls are TRBV23-1 and TRBJ2-5, with TRBD1 identical over 7 bases. TRBV23-1 is reported as an ORF; its role is uncertain. The CDR3 consists of 15 residues. The junction had 8 bases not matched to a gene; V was cut back by 3 bases and J by 4 bases. The CDR3 sequence is CASSQTMTGSETQYF. The CDR3 nucleotides are TGCGCCAGCAGTCAGACAATGACAGGGTCAGAGACCCAGTACTTC.

A remark on this clonotype: This sequence is one base from a far larger clone and is likely a read error. This chain uses TRBV5-1 with TRBJ2-7; 9 nucleotides align to TRBD1. With V trimmed by 4 bases and J by 7 bases, 9 bases remained unmatched. The CDR3 is 14 amino acids. The germline V gene encodes CDR1 SGHRS and CDR2 YFSETQ. In DNA form, the CDR3 reads TGCGCCAGCAGCCTGGGACAGGGTTGGAATGAGCAGTACTTC. Amino acid sequence: CASSLGQGWNEQYF.

There are many counts of this clonotype. In nucleotides, the CDR3 is TGTGCCAGCAGTTATACAGGGGAACAAAATTCACCCCTCCACTTT. The encoded protein is CASSYTGEQNSPLHF. The gene calls are TRBV6-6 and TRBJ1-6; TRBD1 matches 7 bases. Germline V gene sequence: CDR1 MNHNY, CDR2 SVGAGI (reference sequence). With 3 bases clipped from V and 7 bases from J, the junction kept 6 bases outside the gene matches. The CDR3 loop spans 15 amino acids.

The V gene is TRBV23-1, the J gene TRBJ2-7; D may be TRBD1 (6 bases). TRBV23-1 is given ORF status, its function remaining uncertain. The V end was cut by 8 bases, the J end by 0 bases, with 17 bases between. The CDR3 is 15 residues long. The CDR3 DNA reads as TGCGCCAGCCTCAACCCGCAGGGGAGCTCCTACGAGCAGTACTTC. It translates to CASLNPQGSSYEQYF.

This clonotype was seen a single time. This likely stems from a read error, as it lies one base from a far larger clone. The CDR3 DNA is TGTGCCAGCAGCTCAGAACGCGGGCGCAACACTGAAGCTTTCTTT. Its translation is CASSSERGRNTEAFF. The V gene is TRBV4-2, the J gene TRBJ1-1, with D unresolved. This CDR3 has 15 residues. In germline, CDR1 is LGHNA, CDR2 YNFKEQ. Trimming removed 5 bases from V and 2 bases from J, with 15 bases in between.